These T cell receptor beta chains were read from a single sample in a study of graft-versus-host responses after intestinal transplantation. Their antigens remain unidentified. Profiled with immunoSEQ multiplex PCR; TCRdb holds only in-frame clones, not every one. Here the sample spans roughly 120,000 clones, over 80% being singletons. The specimen was unstimulated CD4+ T cells sorted from spleen or lymph node cells, collected before intestinal transplant. Receptor source: a human donor who received an intestinal transplant. The CDR3 runs from the conserved cysteine through the conserved F or W. Fields, in order: CDR3 DNA, CDR3 protein, J gene, clone size, V gene, D gene, CDR3 length. A D gene is named only where the DNA matches it firmly. Clone size, where shown, is once, few, many, or a class for clones that have expanded.

cdr3_nt: TGTGCCAGCAGTTTATATCGGTACGAGCAGTACTTC
cdr3_aa: CASSLYRYEQYF
j_call: TRBJ2-7
clone_size: NA
v_call: TRBV28
d_call: NA
cdr3_length: 12

cdr3_nt: TGTGCCAGCTCACCAATCCTAGCGGGGGACACCTACGAGCAGTACTTC
cdr3_aa: CASSPILAGDTYEQYF
j_call: TRBJ2-7
clone_size: NA
v_call: TRBV18
d_call: TRBD2
cdr3_length: 16

cdr3_nt: TGCGCCAGCAGCCGGCCCCCCAAGGAGCAGTTCTTC
cdr3_aa: CASSRPPKEQFF
j_call: TRBJ2-1
clone_size: NA
v_call: TRBV5-1
d_call: NA
cdr3_length: 12

cdr3_nt: TGTGCCACCGCTTCGGGACACAGCTCCTACAATGAGCAGTTCTTC
cdr3_aa: CATASGHSSYNEQFF
j_call: TRBJ2-1
clone_size: NA
v_call: TRBV28
d_call: NA
cdr3_length: 15

cdr3_nt: TGTGCCACCAACCCGGGACGCACTCATCTGATACAGACCCAGTACTTC
cdr3_aa: CATNPGRTHLIQTQYF
j_call: TRBJ2-5
clone_size: NA
v_call: TRBV19
d_call: NA
cdr3_length: 16

cdr3_nt: TGTGCCAGCAGTCAAGAAAACAACATTCAGTACTTC
cdr3_aa: CASSQENNIQYF
j_call: TRBJ2-4
clone_size: NA
v_call: TRBV2
d_call: NA
cdr3_length: 12

cdr3_nt: TGCGCCAGCAGCTTGGTTCTTGCAGGGGGCGTCTTCGGTGGCGAGCAGTACTTC
cdr3_aa: CASSLVLAGGVFGGEQYF
j_call: TRBJ2-7
clone_size: NA
v_call: TRBV5-1
d_call: TRBD1
cdr3_length: 18

cdr3_nt: TGTGCCAGCAGCTTAGGAGGGTTCCACAATGAGCAGTTCTTC
cdr3_aa: CASSLGGFHNEQFF
j_call: TRBJ2-1
clone_size: NA
v_call: TRBV11-2
d_call: NA
cdr3_length: 14

cdr3_nt: TGTGCCAGCAGCCAAGAAATAGCGGGGGAGACCCAGTACTTC
cdr3_aa: CASSQEIAGETQYF
j_call: TRBJ2-5
clone_size: NA
v_call: TRBV4-2
d_call: TRBD2
cdr3_length: 14

cdr3_nt: TGTGCCAGCAGTCCGTTTTCGGACAGGTTAAAGGATACGCAGTATTTT
cdr3_aa: CASSPFSDRLKDTQYF
j_call: TRBJ2-3
clone_size: NA
v_call: TRBV27
d_call: TRBD1
cdr3_length: 16

cdr3_nt: TGTGCCAGCAGCTTGGCCGGAGAAGGGAATGAGCAGTTCTTC
cdr3_aa: CASSLAGEGNEQFF
j_call: TRBJ2-1
clone_size: NA
v_call: TRBV5-4
d_call: NA
cdr3_length: 14

cdr3_nt: TGTGCCTGGAGTGTAGGCAGAACTTTGAACACTGAAGCTTTCTTT
cdr3_aa: CAWSVGRTLNTEAFF
j_call: TRBJ1-1
clone_size: NA
v_call: TRBV30
d_call: NA
cdr3_length: 15

cdr3_nt: TGTGCCAGCAGCTTATTCGGCTCCTACGAGCAGTACTTC
cdr3_aa: CASSLFGSYEQYF
j_call: TRBJ2-7
clone_size: NA
v_call: TRBV7-2
d_call: NA
cdr3_length: 13

cdr3_nt: TGTGCCAGCAGCCCGCTTTTGGAAAAACTGTTTTTT
cdr3_aa: CASSPLLEKLFF
j_call: TRBJ1-4
clone_size: NA
v_call: TRBV7-9
d_call: NA
cdr3_length: 12

cdr3_nt: TGTGCCGCCCGGGACGCCCTCTGGGATGAGCAGTTCTTC
cdr3_aa: CAARDALWDEQFF
j_call: TRBJ2-1
clone_size: NA
v_call: TRBV28
d_call: NA
cdr3_length: 13

cdr3_nt: TGTGCCACCAGCAGAAAGCTACTAGCGGGAGGCGCGGCAGATACGCAGTATTTT
cdr3_aa: CATSRKLLAGGAADTQYF
j_call: TRBJ2-3
clone_size: NA
v_call: TRBV15
d_call: TRBD2
cdr3_length: 18

cdr3_nt: TGTGCCTGGAGTGTTTCTGCGACAGTGGGGCAGTATTTT
cdr3_aa: CAWSVSATVGQYF
j_call: TRBJ2-3
clone_size: NA
v_call: TRBV30
d_call: NA
cdr3_length: 13

cdr3_nt: TGTGCCAGCAGCTGGCTGGGACCCCCAAGCCCCTACAATGAGCAGTTCTTC
cdr3_aa: CASSWLGPPSPYNEQFF
j_call: TRBJ2-1
clone_size: NA
v_call: TRBV7-2
d_call: NA
cdr3_length: 17

cdr3_nt: TGTGCCAGTAGTCTCCCAGGGGGCGGGGACTATGGCTACACCTTC
cdr3_aa: CASSLPGGGDYGYTF
j_call: TRBJ1-2
clone_size: few
v_call: TRBV19
d_call: TRBD1
cdr3_length: 15

cdr3_nt: TGTGCCAGCAGGGCGGGGTTTGCCGGGGAGCTGTTTTTT
cdr3_aa: CASRAGFAGELFF
j_call: TRBJ2-2
clone_size: NA
v_call: TRBV6-5
d_call: NA
cdr3_length: 13

cdr3_nt: TGTGCCAGCAGCCCAATAGCAAAACAGGGTTATCTTTCCCCGGAAGCTTTCTTT
cdr3_aa: CASSPIAKQGYLSPEAFF
j_call: TRBJ1-1
clone_size: NA
v_call: TRBV7-3
d_call: NA
cdr3_length: 18

cdr3_nt: TGTGCCACCAGCCCCCGGACAGGTTCTGGAAACACCATATATTTT
cdr3_aa: CATSPRTGSGNTIYF
j_call: TRBJ1-3
clone_size: NA
v_call: TRBV15
d_call: TRBD1
cdr3_length: 15

cdr3_nt: TGTGCCAGCAGTTTACAGGGGGCGGTTTCAGAGACCCAGTACTTC
cdr3_aa: CASSLQGAVSETQYF
j_call: TRBJ2-5
clone_size: NA
v_call: TRBV28
d_call: TRBD1
cdr3_length: 15